This note documents a single T cell receptor (beta chain) sequence. CDR3 length: 15 residues. CDR1 and CDR2 (germline): LNHDA, SQIVND (reference sequence). Trimming cost V 3 bases and J 1 base, with 9 bases left between them. This entry is derived from a study of shared clonotypes between healthy human individuals. Original data processing: With immunoSEQ giving junction-only sequences and no quality scores, filtering differed. The data were produced by immunoSEQ multiplex PCR, yet TCRdb's version contains in-frame clones alone and is incomplete. The DNA was the basis for D and trimming; V, J and clone size are from that table. The repertoire includes about 1.5 million clones, over 95% of them detected once, and approximately 1.1% sits in the top ten.

Sequenced material: naive CD4+ T cells sorted from blood. Indicated subset: CD45RA+ positively selected. This sequence was found in a man aged 25-40 years in good health. The V and J genes are TRBV19 and TRBJ1-4, with TRBD1 as a possible D gene (6 bases). This CDR3 reads CASSIQTGTNEKLFF. Written as DNA, the CDR3 is TGTGCCAGTAGTATTCAGACAGGAACTAATGAAAAACTGTTTTTT. The variable domain in full, with the rest retrieved from reference TRBV19 and TRBJ1-4, is DGGITQSPKYLFRKEGQNVTLSCEQNLNHDAMYWYRQDPGQGLRLIYYSQIVNDFQKGDIAEGYSVSREKKESFPLTVTSAQKNPTAFYLCASSIQTGTNEKLFFGSGTQLSVL.